A single T cell receptor beta chain is shown here with its context. Its recognized antigen is unknown. The sample holds no much larger clone one base away, and base qualities are not on file. These data originate in a study of blood T cell repertoires in COVID-19 (dated by TCRdb to about 2020). With regard to the full study: Samples covering the acute and convalescent phases of COVID-19 were provided by collaborators in the United States, Italy and Spain. The material from the prospective study consisted of cDNA or gDNA derived from T cells, B-cell-depleted T cells, or PBMCs. Subjects who had been exposed to COVID-19, were actively infected with it, or had recovered from it provided the deeply sampled blood TCRbeta repertoires that made up the dataset. A freely available public database, intended as a resource for researchers studying the immune response to SARS-CoV-2, is where the repertoires were released. The samples were drawn from two sources: the first 160 participants of the ongoing ImmuneRACE study, and over 950 subjects contributed by 6 global collaborators. A de-identified subject ID, COVID-19 status, age in years and sex were almost always included in the sample metadata. HLA class I and class II types, where available, came from metadata supplied by the sample provider rather than from assay-based typing. Overall results and qualifications from the work: The amount of clinical and demographic metadata varied by source and participant and was provided uncurated.

The immunoSEQ Assay, a bias-controlled multiplex PCR, was used to amplify TCRbeta CDR3 regions from genomic DNA. As for the authors' bioinformatics: The number of nucleated cells in each sample was estimated from the amplification of reference gene primers within the assay. Sequence reads were collapsed and filtered to measure the absolute abundance of every unique TCRbeta CDR3 rearrangement. For each sample, productive Simpson clonality was calculated as the square root of Simpson's diversity index over productive rearrangements. The immuneACCESS repertoire file appears here via TCRdb, limited to in-frame rearrangements. These files lack a portion of the clones; in checked studies, under half of the deficit traces to unresolved V genes, and the cause of the others is not known. V, J and clone size derive from that table, while D and trimming were established from the DNA sequence. The sample records 350,000 to 450,000 clones, 75% to 90% of which are singletons. The ten top clones hold under 4% of the sample.

The CDR3, from cysteine to phenylalanine, totals 21 residues. Of the read, only the CDR3 DNA is kept; its 63 bases are in frame from base 1. CDR1 GTSNPN and CDR2 SVGIG were looked up in the germline V gene (reference sequence). The collaborating institutions used their own protocols to collect whole blood in K2EDTA tubes. For TCRbeta analysis, collaborators shipped samples in one of three forms: frozen whole blood, isolated PBMCs, or DNA extracted from either of those sample types. This TCR came from a young woman with acute or convalescent COVID-19. The rearranged segments are TRBV30 and TRBJ2-4, with TRBD2 matching 11 junction bases. Material: peripheral blood. The bases are TGTGCGGTGACCAGGGGTAGCGGGGGGGCACAGCTATCCGCAGCCAAAAACATTCAGTACTTC. Translated, this gives CAVTRGSGGAQLSAAKNIQYF.